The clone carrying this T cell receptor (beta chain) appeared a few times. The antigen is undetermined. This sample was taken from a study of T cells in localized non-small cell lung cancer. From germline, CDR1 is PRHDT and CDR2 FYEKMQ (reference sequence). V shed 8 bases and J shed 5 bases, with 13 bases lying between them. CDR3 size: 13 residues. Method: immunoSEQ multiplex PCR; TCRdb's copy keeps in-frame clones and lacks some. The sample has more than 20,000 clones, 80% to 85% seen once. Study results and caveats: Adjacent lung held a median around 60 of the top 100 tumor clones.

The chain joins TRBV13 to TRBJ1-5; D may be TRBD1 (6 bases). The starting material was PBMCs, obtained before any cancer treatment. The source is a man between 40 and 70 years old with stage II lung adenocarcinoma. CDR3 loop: CASSQGFYQPQHF. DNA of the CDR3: TGTGCCAGCTCTCAGGGGTTTTATCAGCCCCAGCATTTT.